Below, 5 T cell receptor beta chains from the same sample are listed, as sequenced in a study of CD8 T cells in Susac syndrome. Random hexamers were used to reverse transcribe about 0.5 to 1 ug of RNA. MiXCR, applied by TCRdb to the immunoSEQ multiplex PCR reads, yields one record per CDR3 protein. The repertoire includes approximately 150,000 distinct CDR3 sequences, around 94% of them detected once, and nearly 0.085% sits in the top ten. Specimen: CD4+ T cells from PBMCs. Every receptor here comes from a human donor in good health.

The J gene is TRBJ1-3, the V gene TRBV30, with a tentative D call TRBD1 (5 bases). V shed 0 bases and J shed 3 bases, with 21 bases lying between them. The CDR3 contains 18 residues. CDR1 and CDR2 (germline): GTSNPN, SVGIG (reference sequence). CDR3 sequence (DNA): TGTGCCTGGAGTGTAAACCTCGCCCGGAGGGGTATTGGAAACACCATATATTTT. Residues: CAWSVNLARRGIGNTIYF.

This chain uses TRBV20-1 with TRBJ2-3; 12 bases match TRBD1. Germline V gene lookup returns CDR1 DFQATT and CDR2 SNEGSKA (reference sequence). This CDR3 is built from 18 residues. Unmatched junction bases numbered 12, after V lost 5 bases and J lost 0 bases. Here the CDR3 DNA reads TGCAGTGCTCGCGGGACAGGGGGCACGGATACTAGCACAGATACGCAGTATTTT. This gives the protein CSARGTGGTDTSTDTQYF.

The chain uses TRBV28 and TRBJ2-7, with D tentatively TRBD2 (6 bases). The germline V gene has CDR1 MDHEN and CDR2 SYDVKM. This CDR3 has 14 amino acids. Trimming shortened V by 6 bases and J by 5 bases, and 17 bases separated the two germline ends. CDR3 sequence reads: CASRGGGPVDEQYF. CDR3 DNA sequence: TGTGCCAGCAGAGGTGGAGGGCCGGTTGACGAGCAGTACTTC.

The chain has TRBV5-1 and TRBJ2-2; D uncertain. From germline, CDR1 is SGHRS and CDR2 YFSETQ. CDR3 length: 16 amino acids. The V end was cut by 4 bases, the J end by 0 bases, with 13 bases between. The CDR3 protein is CASSAEQMSNTGELFF. CDR3 in DNA: TGCGCCAGCAGCGCCGAGCAAATGTCGAACACCGGGGAGCTGTTTTTT.

This chain links TRBV19 with TRBJ1-1; D may be TRBD1 (6 bases). V lost 4 bases, J lost 12 bases, and 21 bases lay in between. Looked up from germline, CDR1 is LNHDA and CDR2 is SQIVND (reference sequence). The CDR3 spans 14 residues. The CDR3 coding sequence is TGTGCCAGTAGTAACAGGGCGCAATTGAGTAAAACTTTCTTT. Its translation is CASSNRAQLSKTFF.